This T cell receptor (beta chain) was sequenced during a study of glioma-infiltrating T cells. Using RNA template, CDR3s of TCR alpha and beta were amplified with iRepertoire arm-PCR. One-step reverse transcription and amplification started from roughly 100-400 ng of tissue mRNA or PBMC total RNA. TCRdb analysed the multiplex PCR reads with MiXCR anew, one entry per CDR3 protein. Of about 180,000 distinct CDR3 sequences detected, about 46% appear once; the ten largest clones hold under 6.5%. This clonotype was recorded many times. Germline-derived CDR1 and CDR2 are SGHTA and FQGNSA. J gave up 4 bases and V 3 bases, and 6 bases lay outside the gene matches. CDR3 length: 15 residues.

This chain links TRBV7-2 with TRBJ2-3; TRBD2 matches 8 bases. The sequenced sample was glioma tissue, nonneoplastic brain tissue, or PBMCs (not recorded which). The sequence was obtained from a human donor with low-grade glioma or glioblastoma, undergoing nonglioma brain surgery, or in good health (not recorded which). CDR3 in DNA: TGTGCCAGCAGCTTGACTAGCGTTAACGCAGATACGCAGTATTTT. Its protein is CASSLTSVNADTQYF.